A selection of T cell receptor beta chains follows, all from one sample in a study of response to subunit inactivated influenza vaccine. TCRdb reanalysed the RT-PCR reads using MiXCR and keeps one entry per CDR3 protein. Of a few hundred thousand distinct CDR3 sequences detected, around 15% appear once; the ten largest clones hold around 10%. The material sequenced was PBMCs from blood, taken roughly 13 days after vaccination. The receptors derive from a man aged 50-60 years who received an inactivated influenza vaccine. Both conserved end residues are trimmed from each CDR3.

V gene: TRBV7-2
J gene: TRBJ2-5
CDR3 length: 11
CDR3 protein: ASSVLVRETQY

V gene: TRBV12-3/TRBV12-4
J gene: TRBJ2-2
CDR3 length: 13
CDR3 protein: ASRTGHANTGELF

V gene: TRBV3-1
J gene: TRBJ2-7
CDR3 length: 11
CDR3 protein: ASSQGYSGEQY

V gene: TRBV6-2/TRBV6-3
J gene: TRBJ2-1
CDR3 length: 14
CDR3 protein: ASSSTSGRVYNEQF

V gene: TRBV7-2
J gene: TRBJ1-6
CDR3 length: 13
CDR3 protein: ASSPSSGANSPLH

V gene: TRBV20-1
J gene: TRBJ1-5
CDR3 length: 14
CDR3 protein: SARKGGNMGHQPQH

V gene: TRBV20-1
J gene: TRBJ2-2
CDR3 length: 10
CDR3 protein: SARGQLGELF

V gene: TRBV20-1
J gene: TRBJ2-5
CDR3 length: 12
CDR3 protein: SAMSGSVQETQY

V gene: TRBV7-2
J gene: TRBJ2-7
CDR3 length: 13
CDR3 protein: ASSLDPMVAYEQY

V gene: TRBV5-1
J gene: TRBJ2-3
CDR3 length: 12
CDR3 protein: ASKSIAGMHTQY

V gene: TRBV20-1
J gene: TRBJ2-3
CDR3 length: 10
CDR3 protein: SAREGTSTQY

V gene: TRBV6-5
J gene: TRBJ2-1
CDR3 length: 10
CDR3 protein: ASSYGESEQF

V gene: TRBV5-6
J gene: TRBJ1-2
CDR3 length: 11
CDR3 protein: ASVRSSNYGYT

V gene: TRBV3-1
J gene: TRBJ2-5
CDR3 length: 11
CDR3 protein: ASSQDAGETQY

V gene: TRBV12-3/TRBV12-4
J gene: TRBJ1-5
CDR3 length: 14
CDR3 protein: ASSLAWDGSNQPQH

V gene: TRBV27
J gene: TRBJ1-1
CDR3 length: 11
CDR3 protein: ASSLNRATEAF

V gene: TRBV28
J gene: TRBJ2-7
CDR3 length: 13
CDR3 protein: ASSLGAVRGYEQY

V gene: TRBV28
J gene: TRBJ2-7
CDR3 length: 12
CDR3 protein: ASSAGGGSYEQY

V gene: TRBV6-2/TRBV6-3
J gene: TRBJ2-3
CDR3 length: 11
CDR3 protein: ASQRGGTDTQY

V gene: TRBV7-3
J gene: TRBJ2-2
CDR3 length: 13
CDR3 protein: ASSQTRVNTGELF

V gene: TRBV28
J gene: TRBJ2-7
CDR3 length: 11
CDR3 protein: ASSKQVAGEQY

V gene: TRBV19
J gene: TRBJ2-5
CDR3 length: 13
CDR3 protein: ASSITGRGGETQY

V gene: TRBV7-2
J gene: TRBJ2-5
CDR3 length: 15
CDR3 protein: ASSQHRGASGKETQY

V gene: TRBV5-1
J gene: TRBJ1-2
CDR3 length: 14
CDR3 protein: ASSLDTTGGNRGYT

V gene: TRBV20-1
J gene: TRBJ1-5
CDR3 length: 11
CDR3 protein: SAKDRTNQPQH

V gene: TRBV5-5
J gene: TRBJ1-3
CDR3 length: 9
CDR3 protein: ASSSVNTIY

V gene: TRBV7-2
J gene: TRBJ2-5
CDR3 length: 12
CDR3 protein: ASSLHGAKETQY

V gene: TRBV6-5
J gene: TRBJ2-5
CDR3 length: 10
CDR3 protein: ASAQDQETQY

V gene: TRBV20-1
J gene: TRBJ1-4
CDR3 length: 11
CDR3 protein: SAGGRGNEKLF

V gene: TRBV11-2
J gene: TRBJ1-1
CDR3 length: 13
CDR3 protein: ASSFQGRGDTEAF

V gene: TRBV4-2
J gene: TRBJ1-2
CDR3 length: 15
CDR3 protein: ASSQGGRGGSNYGYT

V gene: TRBV7-9
J gene: TRBJ2-5
CDR3 length: 12
CDR3 protein: ASSHETVPQTQY

V gene: TRBV29-1
J gene: TRBJ2-1
CDR3 length: 12
CDR3 protein: SVERRATYNEQF

V gene: TRBV20-1
J gene: TRBJ1-2
CDR3 length: 13
CDR3 protein: SARATGGWDYGYT

V gene: TRBV20-1
J gene: TRBJ2-4
CDR3 length: 14
CDR3 protein: SASEGKGVLRGIQY

V gene: TRBV10-3
J gene: TRBJ2-1
CDR3 length: 14
CDR3 protein: AISESSGHSYNEQF

V gene: TRBV20-1
J gene: TRBJ2-5
CDR3 length: 11
CDR3 protein: SAFGRGLETQY

V gene: TRBV11-2
J gene: TRBJ2-7
CDR3 length: 13
CDR3 protein: ASSLTGQGEYEQY

V gene: TRBV25-1
J gene: TRBJ2-3
CDR3 length: 14
CDR3 protein: ASSEWGGTAPDTQY

V gene: TRBV3-1
J gene: TRBJ2-3
CDR3 length: 14
CDR3 protein: ASSQVWSLGTDTQY

V gene: TRBV7-2
J gene: TRBJ2-5
CDR3 length: 14
CDR3 protein: ASSTGSGKSGETQY

V gene: TRBV9
J gene: TRBJ2-7
CDR3 length: 13
CDR3 protein: ASSVGGGYSYEQY

V gene: TRBV5-6
J gene: TRBJ2-7
CDR3 length: 11
CDR3 protein: ASSSDSPYEQY